This T cell receptor (beta chain) was sequenced during a study of blood T cell repertoires in COVID-19. This clone was seen a handful of times. Data came from immunoSEQ multiplex PCR; TCRdb stores just in-frame clones and leaves some out. The profile shows some 170,000 clones, less than 90% of them singletons. The V end lost 1 base, the J end lost 7 bases, and 11 bases lay between the germline ends. This CDR3 comprises 14 residues. Germline lookup yields CDR1 LNHDA and CDR2 SQIVND (reference sequence). The TCR was taken from a human donor with acute COVID-19. The donor label of this sample is uncertain. The specimen was PBMCs or T cells enriched from blood (not recorded which). The V call is TRBV19, the J call TRBJ1-5, with D possibly being TRBD1 (6 bases). DNA of the CDR3: TGTGCCAGTAGTATAGCGCAGGGGCACCAGCCCCAGCATTTT. Its protein is CASSIAQGHQPQHF.